Listed here is a single T cell receptor (beta chain). Its antigen is still unknown. One junction end does not reproduce the germline sequence, and a read error may be involved. The sample holds other DNA sequences that translate to the same CDR3. The data are from a study of shared clonotypes between healthy human individuals. The overall study: Each donor's CD4 naive and CD4 memory cells filled three plates apiece, CD8 naive two, and CD8 memory one. Study conclusions and caveats: Rarefaction revealed incomplete sorted-subset sequencing despite large depth.

The CDR3 length is 16 residues. Per the germline V gene, CDR1 is SNHLY and CDR2 is FYNNEI. Repertoires were generated with immunoSEQ multiplex PCR, while TCRdb's copy carries only in-frame clones and drops some. The sample lists about 1.5 million clones; 95% to 99% were seen once. The sequence came from a man younger than 40 in good health. Input material: naive CD4+ T cells sorted from blood. Subset of the sample: CD45RA+ positively selected. This chain uses TRBV2 with TRBJ2-3, with 7 bases lining up with TRBD1. The CDR3 region is CASSGIGGQSTDTQYF. The CDR3 DNA reads TGTGCCAGCAGTGGAATAGGGGGCCAAAGCACGGATACGCAGTATTTT.